The text below deals with one TCR beta chain. Its antigen is unknown. From the 5' RACE reads, TCRdb called clonotypes with MiXCR, one entry per CDR3 protein. The data show 350,000 to 450,000 distinct CDR3 sequences, approximately 20% seen once. CDR1 is LGHDT, CDR2 YNNKEL, per germline (reference sequence). This CDR3 comprises 14 residues. The V and J ends lost 1 base and 4 bases respectively, with 10 bases between them. This record comes from a study of T-cell memory formation after mild COVID-19. Points from the study as a whole: Clones which contracted sat mainly in CM and EM if CD4+, and in EMRA if CD8+. CD4+ bias marked clones expanding day 15 to 37, unlike balanced contracting clones.

The specimen sequenced was PBMCs or a T cell subset sorted from them (not recorded which). The chain is built from TRBV3-1 and TRBJ1-1; D ambiguous. The origin of this receptor is an adult woman who had mild COVID-19 (a few samples of this study predate the infection). Cell type and time point are not known. In nucleotides, the CDR3 is TGTGCCAGCAGCCAAGCGGGGATTGTCACTGAAGCTTTCTTT. Protein: CASSQAGIVTEAFF.